The T cell receptor (beta chain) under discussion was sequenced for a study of T cells in Graves' hyperthyroidism and ophthalmopathy. This clonotype was detected ten times or more. The trim removed 7 bases at V and 3 bases at J, leaving 4 bases unmatched. This CDR3 spans 14 amino acids. CDR1 MNHEY and CDR2 SVGEGT come from the germline V gene. The CDR3 regions of TCR beta were amplified from RNA transcripts. First-round RT-PCR of the TCR CDR3 relied on the HTBI primer set. TCRdb recomputed calls from the multiplex PCR reads with MiXCR, one row per CDR3 protein. The sample gives a few hundred thousand distinct CDR3 sequences, around a sixth of which show up once; approximately 7% is in the top ten.

The chain recombines TRBV6-2 or TRBV6-3 with TRBJ1-5, with 9 bases matching TRBD1. Specimen: blood. This sequence was found in a young woman with Graves' hyperthyroidism. CDR3 residues: CASKTGGYNQPQHF. In DNA, the CDR3 is TGTGCCAGCAAAACAGGGGGCTACAATCAGCCCCAGCATTTT.